The 27 T cell receptor beta chains below all came from one sample that was sequenced in a study of OX40 agonist ivuxolimab in advanced cancers. The library was prepared using the immunoSEQ multiplex PCR assay. In TCRdb, the immuneACCESS table is reduced to in-frame sequences with V and J assigned. These tables do not hold every clone; where another copy was compared, an unresolved V gene accounts for under half, and the others remain unexplained. Counted in this sample were about 30,000 clones; 84% of them appeared once. The ten top clones hold approximately 20% of the sample. Material: CD4+ or CD8+ T cells sorted from blood, obtained in a trial of the OX40 agonist ivuxolimab. These receptors were collected from an adult with an advanced solid tumor such as melanoma, head and neck, liver or kidney cancer.

The rearrangement links TRBV5-4 to TRBJ1-3; D gene uncertain. The germline V gene encodes CDR1 SGHNT and CDR2 YYREEE (reference sequence). The CDR3 totals 13 residues. Trimming pared 1 base from V and 4 bases from J, leaving 6 bases between. The CDR3 DNA reads TGTGCCAGCAGCTTGACCCCCGGAAACACCATATATTTT. Its translation is CASSLTPGNTIYF. Full variable domain (remainder filled in from reference TRBV5-4 and TRBJ1-3): ETGVTQSPTHLIKTRGQQVTLRCSSQSGHNTVSWYQQALGQGPQFIFQYYREEENGRGNFPPRFSGLQFPNYSSELNVNALELDDSALYLCASSLTPGNTIYFGEGSWLTVV.

The chain couples TRBV4-1 to TRBJ2-7; 11 nucleotides align to TRBD1. In germline, CDR1 is MGHRA, CDR2 YSYEKL. There are 16 residues in the CDR3. V was clipped by 2 bases and J by 4 bases; unmatched bases: 7. In DNA form, the CDR3 reads TGCGCCAGCAGCCAACTCAAGGACAGGGGGCATTACGAGCAGTACTTC. Translated, it gives CASSQLKDRGHYEQYF.

V is TRBV27 and J is TRBJ1-6; D is possibly TRBD1 (5 bases). The V and J ends lost 7 bases and 8 bases respectively, with 12 bases between them. Germline CDR1 is MNHEY and CDR2 is SMNVEV (reference sequence). The CDR3 runs to 13 residues. The CDR3 spells CASMGGWDSPLHF. The CDR3 bases are TGTGCCAGCATGGGGGGATGGGATTCACCCCTCCACTTT.

This chain uses TRBV28 with TRBJ2-7; 7 positions match TRBD1. The V segment lost 7 bases and the J segment 2 bases; nucleotides outside the gene matches: 5. The CDR3 covers 13 residues. The germline V gene encodes CDR1 MDHEN and CDR2 SYDVKM. The chain's CDR3 is CASITQGAYEQYF. The CDR3 DNA is TGTGCCAGCATAACCCAGGGGGCCTACGAGCAGTACTTC.

The chain joins TRBV6-6 to TRBJ1-5, with D possibly matching TRBD1 (5 bases). The CDR3 length is 13 residues. Trimming shortened V by 7 bases and J by 9 bases, and 16 bases separated the two germline ends. CDR1 and CDR2 from the germline V gene are MNHNY and SVGAGI (reference sequence). CDR3 sequence: CASTGTLGLPQHF. Written as DNA, the CDR3 is TGTGCCAGCACCGGGACGTTGGGGCTGCCCCAGCATTTT.

The chain recombines TRBV19 with TRBJ2-1, with 10 bases fitting TRBD2. The germline V gene encodes CDR1 LNHDA and CDR2 SQIVND (reference sequence). This CDR3 has 16 residues. The J segment lost 9 bases and the V segment lost 3 bases, leaving 11 bases of the junction unmatched. The CDR3 DNA follows: TGTGCCAGTAGTATTATACTAGCGGGGACGCCATTTGAGCAGTTCTTC. The encoded protein is CASSIILAGTPFEQFF.

The table lists this clone with a count of one. The chain combines TRBV11-2 with TRBJ1-1; the match to TRBD1 covers 7 bases. Germline CDR1 and CDR2: SGHAT and FQNNGV. The CDR3 is made up of 17 amino acids. V lost 4 bases, J lost 0 bases, and 11 bases stayed unmatched. Here the CDR3 DNA reads TGTGCCAGCAGCTCGACAGGGATCCCTAAGATGAACACTGAAGCTTTCTTT. Translating gives CASSSTGIPKMNTEAFF.

This chain joins TRBV4-1 and TRBJ2-1; 8 bases fit TRBD2. Losses at the gene ends were 4 bases for V and 7 bases for J; bases not matched to a gene: 12. This CDR3 is built from 16 residues. From germline, CDR1 is MGHRA and CDR2 YSYEKL. CDR3 in amino acids: CASSPLLSGGTNEQFF. For the CDR3, the DNA is TGCGCCAGCAGCCCACTACTAAGCGGGGGTACAAATGAGCAGTTCTTC.

The gene calls are TRBV10-3 and TRBJ2-7, with TRBD2 as a possible D gene (5 bases). Trimming removed 2 bases from V and 4 bases from J, with 9 bases in between. The germline gives CDR1 ENHRY, CDR2 SYGVKD. CDR3 length: 13 residues. CDR3 sequence reads: CAISELREYEQYF. The CDR3 DNA sequence: TGTGCCATCAGTGAGCTAAGGGAGTACGAGCAGTACTTC.

V and J are TRBV5-1 and TRBJ2-7; no firm D call. Germline CDR1 SGHRS, CDR2 YFSETQ. There are 14 residues in the CDR3. V was trimmed by 1 base and J by 0 bases, leaving 8 bases between them. CDR3: CASSLSRPSYEQYF. CDR3 coding DNA: TGCGCCAGCAGCTTGTCCCGGCCCTCCTACGAGCAGTACTTC.

This clone occurred once. The rearrangement uses TRBV6-1 and TRBJ1-4, with D perhaps TRBD1 (6 bases). Germline V CDR1 and CDR2: MNHNS, SASEGT. Trimming shortened V by 4 bases and J by 7 bases, and 16 bases separated the two germline ends. The CDR3 is 15 amino acids. CDR3 coding DNA: TGTGCCAGCAGTGCGAGGACAGAGGGGGGTGAAAAACTGTTTTTT. Its translation: CASSARTEGGEKLFF.

V usage is TRBV5-1 and J usage is TRBJ2-1, with a possible D match to TRBD2 (5 bases). V lost 4 bases, J lost 1 base, and 15 bases lay in between. The V gene's germline CDR1 is SGHRS and CDR2 YFSETQ. The length of the CDR3 is 16 residues. The CDR3: CASSPALGRSYNEQFF. For the CDR3, the DNA is TGCGCCAGCAGCCCCGCGTTGGGGAGATCCTACAATGAGCAGTTCTTC.

The V call is TRBV9, the J call TRBJ2-7; 12 bases match TRBD1. Unmatched junction bases numbered 8, after V lost 4 bases and J lost 6 bases. Germline CDR1 reads SGDLS; CDR2 reads YYNGEE. This CDR3 spans 15 amino acids. CDR3 residues: CASSFRDRGQGEQYF. CDR3 in DNA: TGTGCCAGCAGCTTCCGGGACAGGGGGCAGGGCGAGCAGTACTTC.

This chain connects TRBV27 to TRBJ2-7, with 7 bases that match TRBD2. CDR1 MNHEY and CDR2 SMNVEV come from the germline V gene (reference sequence). CDR3 length: 14 amino acids. V shed 2 bases and J 2 bases; nucleotides not matched to a gene: 3. CDR3 residues: CASSLTSATYEQYF. The CDR3 bases are TGTGCCAGCAGTTTAACTAGCGCGACCTACGAGCAGTACTTC.

This sequence joins TRBV5-4 and TRBJ2-7; 14 bases are shared with TRBD2. CDR1 and CDR2 (germline): SGHNT, YYREEE (reference sequence). Germline trimming cut 4 bases from V and 11 bases from J; bases unmatched to any gene: 8. The CDR3 totals 14 residues. The CDR3 here is CASSTGTSGRQEYF. In nucleotides, the CDR3 is TGTGCCAGCAGCACCGGGACTAGCGGGAGACAAGAGTACTTC. The whole variable domain, remainder taken from reference TRBV5-4 and TRBJ2-7, is ETGVTQSPTHLIKTRGQQVTLRCSSQSGHNTVSWYQQALGQGPQFIFQYYREEENGRGNFPPRFSGLQFPNYSSELNVNALELDDSALYLCASSTGTSGRQEYFGPGTRLTVT.

This sequence joins TRBV4-3 and TRBJ2-1; D uncertain. Germline V gene sequence: CDR1 LGHNA, CDR2 YSLEER. The CDR3 runs 16 residues. The germline V and J ends were trimmed by 0 bases and 6 bases, with 15 bases remaining between them. The CDR3 DNA is TGCGCCAGCAGCCAAGATCCCACCCCACCGAGCAATGAGCAGTTCTTC. It is translated as CASSQDPTPPSNEQFF.

This clone turned up a few times. The V and J genes are TRBV6-5 and TRBJ1-5, with a possible D match to TRBD1 (6 bases). CDR3 length: 14 amino acids. The V gene's germline CDR1 is MNHEY and CDR2 SVGAGI. V dropped 8 bases and J dropped 5 bases, with 16 bases sitting between them. The DNA for the CDR3 is TGTGCCAGCGGGGGGGAGGGGGGAGATCAGCCCCAGCATTTT. Translating gives CASGGEGGDQPQHF.

V gene TRBV4-1 combines with J gene TRBJ2-7; 8 nucleotides match TRBD2. In germline, CDR1 is MGHRA, CDR2 YSYEKL. The CDR3 covers 16 residues. Unmatched junction bases numbered 9, after V lost 1 base and J lost 4 bases. CDR3 in DNA: TGCGCCAGCAGCCAAGGAGCGCGGGGGGCCGGGTACGAGCAGTACTTC. Its protein product is CASSQGARGAGYEQYF.

The gene calls are TRBV6-1 and TRBJ1-2, with D hard to call. Germline V gene data show CDR1 as MNHNS and CDR2 as SASEGT. This CDR3 is built from 15 residues. Trimming pared 1 base from V and 0 bases from J, leaving 9 bases between. In nucleotides, the CDR3 is TGTGCCAGCAGTGAAGGGGCCGGTGCTAACTATGGCTACACCTTC. This codes for CASSEGAGANYGYTF.

This sequence joins TRBV18 and TRBJ2-1, with D hard to call. CDR3 length equals 15 residues. Germline V gives CDR1 KGHSH, CDR2 LQKENI. The ends were cut back, 3 bases at V and 10 bases at J, with 19 bases in the middle. The CDR3 DNA sequence: TGTGCCAGCTCACCGGATAATCCCCGAGATGAGGAGCAGTTCTTC. Its protein is CASSPDNPRDEEQFF. Looking up the rest from reference TRBV18 and TRBJ2-1 gives the full variable domain: NAGVMQNPRHLVRRRGQEARLRCSPMKGHSHVYWYRQLPEEGLKFMVYLQKENIIDESGMPKERFSAEFPKEGPSILRIQQVVRGDSAAYFCASSPDNPRDEEQFFGPGTRLTVL.

The chain uses TRBV28 and TRBJ1-5; D unclear. The germline V gene encodes CDR1 MDHEN and CDR2 SYDVKM. V was pared by 3 bases and J by 7 bases, with 4 bases between. CDR3 length: 11 amino acids. CDR3 loop: CASSFGQPQHF. CDR3 nucleotide sequence: TGTGCCAGCAGTTTTGGACAGCCCCAGCATTTT.

V and J are TRBV4-2 and TRBJ2-3; tentative D call: TRBD2 (6 bases). Trimming shortened V by 1 base and J by 2 bases, and 13 bases separated the two germline ends. Germline V lookup: CDR1 LGHNA, CDR2 YNFKEQ. The CDR3 runs 16 residues. CDR3 protein: CASSQVRRGDTDTQYF. CDR3 DNA: TGTGCCAGCAGCCAAGTAAGGCGGGGCGACACAGATACGCAGTATTTT.

The chain links TRBV6-1 to TRBJ2-3; 8 bases agree with TRBD1. V was clipped by 2 bases and J by 1 base; unmatched bases: 2. CDR1 and CDR2 (germline): MNHNS, SASEGT. This CDR3 has 15 residues. CDR3 nucleotides: TGTGCCAGCAGTGAACAGACAGGGGGCACAGATACGCAGTATTTT. Translated, it gives CASSEQTGGTDTQYF.

The chain carries TRBV27 and TRBJ1-1; D may be TRBD1 (6 bases). CDR3 length: 12 amino acids. Trimming removed 5 bases from V and 7 bases from J, with 11 bases in between. Germline CDR1 MNHEY, CDR2 SMNVEV (reference sequence). In nucleotides, the CDR3 is TGTGCCAGCAGTCAACAGGGACTTGAAGCTTTCTTT. Protein product: CASSQQGLEAFF.

The CDR3 loop is CASRDAPGSKAFF. CDR3 bases: TGCGCCAGCAGGGACGCGCCGGGGTCTAAAGCTTTCTTT. The chain recombines TRBV4-1 with TRBJ1-1; D gene ambiguous. V was shortened by 6 bases and J by 9 bases, with 17 bases between the two germline ends. This CDR3 spans 13 amino acids. Germline-derived CDR1 and CDR2 are MGHRA and YSYEKL.

The chain is built from TRBV19 and TRBJ2-2; TRBD2 agrees at 9 bases. The ends lost 6 bases at V and 4 bases at J; junction bases unmatched: 9. From germline, CDR1 is LNHDA and CDR2 SQIVND (reference sequence). The CDR3 is 16 residues long. The chain's CDR3 is CASSPPQREVTGELFF. As DNA, the CDR3 is TGTGCCAGTAGCCCGCCGCAGCGGGAGGTCACCGGGGAGCTGTTTTTT.

Note on this clone: Compared with germline, one end of the junction differs, possibly owing to a read error. The V and J genes are TRBV23-1 and TRBJ2-1, with a tentative D call TRBD1 (5 bases). TRBV23-1 is an open reading frame, and its role is uncertain. This CDR3 comprises 10 residues. In DNA, the CDR3 is TGCGCCTCAGCCGGGCAGGGTCGAGTCTTC. Its translation: CASAGQGRVF.